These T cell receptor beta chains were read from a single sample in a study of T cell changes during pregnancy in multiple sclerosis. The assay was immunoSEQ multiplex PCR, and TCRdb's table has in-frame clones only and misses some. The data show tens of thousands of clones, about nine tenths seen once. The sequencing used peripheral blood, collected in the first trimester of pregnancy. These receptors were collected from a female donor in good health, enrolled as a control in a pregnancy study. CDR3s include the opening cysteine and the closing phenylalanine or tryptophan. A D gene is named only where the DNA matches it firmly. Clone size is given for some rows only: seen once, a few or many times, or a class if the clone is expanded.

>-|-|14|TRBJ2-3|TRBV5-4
CATIGRERTDTQYF
TGTGCCACTATCGGACGGGAGCGAACAGATACGCAGTATTTT
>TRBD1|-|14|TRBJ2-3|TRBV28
CASTTDRGIGTQYF
TGTGCCAGTACGACGGACAGGGGTATTGGTACGCAGTATTTT
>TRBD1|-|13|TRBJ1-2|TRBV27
CASSLTGGGGYTF
TGTGCCAGCAGCTTGACAGGGGGCGGGGGCTACACCTTC
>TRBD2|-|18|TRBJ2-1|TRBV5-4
CASSHLRLAGSSYNEQFF
TGTGCCAGCAGCCACCTTAGACTAGCGGGTAGCTCCTACAATGAGCAGTTCTTC
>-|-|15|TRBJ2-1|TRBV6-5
CASSYSWETYNEQFF
TGTGCCAGCAGTTACTCCTGGGAGACCTACAATGAGCAGTTCTTC
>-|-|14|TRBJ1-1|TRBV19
CASSFLRGRTEAFF
TGTGCCAGTAGTTTCTTGCGGGGGAGAACTGAAGCTTTCTTT
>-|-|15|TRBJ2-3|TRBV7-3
CASSLGIASTDTQYF
TGTGCCAGCAGCTTAGGCATAGCTAGCACAGATACGCAGTATTTT
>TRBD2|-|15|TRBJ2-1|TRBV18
CASSRGVAGGLEQFF
TGTGCCAGCTCCCGAGGAGTAGCGGGGGGGCTTGAGCAGTTCTTC
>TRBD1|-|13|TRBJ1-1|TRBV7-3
CASSYGTVTEAFF
TGTGCCAGCAGCTATGGGACAGTCACTGAAGCTTTCTTT
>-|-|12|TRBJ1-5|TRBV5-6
CASSLQGQPQHF
TGTGCCAGCAGCTTACAGGGACAGCCCCAGCATTTT
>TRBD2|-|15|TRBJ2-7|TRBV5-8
CASSPKRDYSYEQYF
TGTGCCAGCAGCCCTAAGCGGGACTACTCCTACGAGCAGTACTTC
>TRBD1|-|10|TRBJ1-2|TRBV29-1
CSVSGQGYTF
TGCAGCGTCTCGGGACAGGGCTACACCTTC
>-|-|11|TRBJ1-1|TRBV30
CAWGTSTEAFF
TGTGCCTGGGGGACAAGCACTGAAGCTTTCTTT
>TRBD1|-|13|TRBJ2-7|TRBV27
CASLTGVAGEQYF
TGTGCCAGCCTGACAGGGGTGGCTGGCGAGCAGTACTTC
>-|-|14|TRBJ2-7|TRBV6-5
CASSLDRPPYEQYF
TGTGCCAGCAGCCTGGACAGACCCCCCTACGAGCAGTACTTC
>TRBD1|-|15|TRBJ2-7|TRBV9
CASSVEGAISYEQYF
TGTGCCAGCAGCGTAGAGGGGGCCATCTCCTACGAGCAGTACTTC
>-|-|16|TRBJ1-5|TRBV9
CASSASGSGLGQPQHF
TGTGCCAGCAGCGCGAGTGGGTCAGGATTGGGCCAGCCCCAGCATTTT
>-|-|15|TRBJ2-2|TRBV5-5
CASSLVGAGTGELFF
TGTGCCAGCAGCTTGGTGGGGGCCGGGACCGGGGAGCTGTTTTTT
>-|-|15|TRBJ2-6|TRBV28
CASSFWQGKANVLTF
TGTGCCAGCAGTTTCTGGCAGGGTAAGGCCAACGTCCTGACTTTC
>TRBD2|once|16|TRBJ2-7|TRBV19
CASSLPGTSGSYEQYF
TGTGCCAGTAGTCTCCCCGGGACTAGCGGCTCCTACGAGCAGTACTTC
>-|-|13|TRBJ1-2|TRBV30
CAWSVWQGYGYTF
TGTGCCTGGAGTGTTTGGCAGGGGTATGGCTACACCTTC
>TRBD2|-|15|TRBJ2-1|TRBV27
CASSSLASGRDEQFF
TGTGCCAGCAGTTCCCTCGCTAGCGGGAGGGATGAGCAGTTCTTC
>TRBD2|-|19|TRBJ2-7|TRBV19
CASSMGLAGGSLFKDEQYF
TGTGCCAGTAGTATGGGACTAGCGGGGGGGAGTCTCTTCAAGGACGAGCAGTACTTC
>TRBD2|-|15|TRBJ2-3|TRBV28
CASSLGGLDTDTQYF
TGTGCCAGCAGTTTAGGGGGACTAGACACAGATACGCAGTATTTT
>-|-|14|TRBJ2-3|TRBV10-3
CAISFAVGGDTQYF
TGTGCCATCAGTTTTGCTGTGGGGGGAGATACGCAGTATTTT
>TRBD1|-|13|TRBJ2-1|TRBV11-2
CASSLGQGNEQFF
TGTGCCAGCAGCTTAGGACAGGGGAATGAGCAGTTCTTC
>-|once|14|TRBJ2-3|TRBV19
CASSAWRATDTQYF
TGTGCCAGTAGTGCATGGAGGGCTACAGATACGCAGTATTTT
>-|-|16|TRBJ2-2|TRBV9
CASSVPRLGGAGELFF
TGTGCCAGCAGCGTCCCCCGACTAGGAGGGGCCGGGGAGCTGTTTTTT
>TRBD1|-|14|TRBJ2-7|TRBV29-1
CSAATSGQTYEQYF
TGCAGCGCGGCCACATCGGGACAGACCTACGAGCAGTACTTC
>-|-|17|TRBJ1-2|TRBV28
CASVLTLAPQGIYGYTF
TGTGCCAGCGTTTTGACCCTGGCTCCCCAGGGGATCTATGGCTACACCTTC
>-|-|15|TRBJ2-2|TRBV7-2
CASSLLLSYTGELFF
TGTGCCAGCAGCTTACTCCTTTCCTACACCGGGGAGCTGTTTTTT
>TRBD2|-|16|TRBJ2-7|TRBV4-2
CASSQENGGGPYEQYF
TGTGCCAGCAGCCAAGAGAACGGGGGGGGACCCTACGAGCAGTACTTC
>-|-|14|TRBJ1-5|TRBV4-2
CASSQSGGYQPQHF
TGTGCCAGCAGCCAATCGGGGGGGTATCAGCCCCAGCATTTT
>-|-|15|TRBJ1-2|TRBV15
CATSRDPRAGYGYTF
TGTGCCACCAGCAGAGACCCCAGGGCGGGGTATGGCTACACCTTC
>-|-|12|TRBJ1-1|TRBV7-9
CASSGGNTEAFF
TGTGCCAGCAGCGGCGGGAACACTGAAGCTTTCTTT
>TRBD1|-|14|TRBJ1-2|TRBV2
CASSEQDRGYGYTF
TGTGCCAGCAGTGAACAAGACAGGGGTTATGGCTACACCTTC
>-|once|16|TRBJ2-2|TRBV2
CASKPPGNLNTGELFF
TGTGCCAGCAAACCCCCGGGGAACCTGAACACCGGGGAGCTGTTTTTT
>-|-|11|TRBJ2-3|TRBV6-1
CASQGTDTQYF
TGTGCCTCACAGGGCACAGATACGCAGTATTTT
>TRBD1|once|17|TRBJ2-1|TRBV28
CASNVPWDRSSYNEQFF
TGTGCCAGCAATGTTCCTTGGGACAGAAGCTCCTACAATGAGCAGTTCTTC
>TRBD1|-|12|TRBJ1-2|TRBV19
CASSRTGYGYTF
TGTGCCAGTTCCCGGACAGGGTATGGCTACACCTTC
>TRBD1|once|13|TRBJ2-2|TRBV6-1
CASTTGWDGELFF
TGTGCCTCAACGACAGGGTGGGACGGGGAGCTGTTTTTT
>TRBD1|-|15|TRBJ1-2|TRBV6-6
CASRLGQLANYGYTF
TGTGCCAGCAGGCTGGGACAGTTAGCTAACTATGGCTACACCTTC
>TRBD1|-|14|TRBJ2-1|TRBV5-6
CASSVPLGQGGEFF
TGTGCCAGCAGCGTCCCCCTTGGACAGGGCGGGGAGTTCTTC
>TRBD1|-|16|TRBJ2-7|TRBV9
CASSVDRDRPSYEQYF
TGTGCCAGCAGCGTAGACCGGGACAGGCCGTCCTACGAGCAGTACTTC
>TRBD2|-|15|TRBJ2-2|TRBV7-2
CASSFGGGRDGELFF
TGTGCCAGCAGCTTCGGCGGGGGGCGAGACGGGGAGCTGTTTTTT
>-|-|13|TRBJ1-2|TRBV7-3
CASSLDTTGGYTF
TGTGCCAGCAGCTTGGACACCACTGGAGGCTACACCTTC
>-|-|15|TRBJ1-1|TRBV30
CAWGDQSRGWTEAFF
TGTGCCTGGGGGGACCAGAGCAGGGGATGGACTGAAGCTTTCTTT
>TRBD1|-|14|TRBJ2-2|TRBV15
CATSGQGNTGELFF
TGTGCCACCAGCGGACAGGGTAACACCGGGGAGCTGTTTTTT
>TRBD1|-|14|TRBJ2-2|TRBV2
CASAGTVTTGELFF
TGTGCCAGCGCCGGGACAGTTACCACCGGGGAGCTGTTTTTT
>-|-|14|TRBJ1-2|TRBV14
CASSQDYGIYGYTF
TGTGCCAGCAGCCAAGATTACGGGATCTATGGCTACACCTTC
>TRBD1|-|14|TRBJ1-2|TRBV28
CASSLRTGGRGYTF
TGTGCCAGCAGTTTACGGACAGGGGGCAGGGGCTACACCTTC
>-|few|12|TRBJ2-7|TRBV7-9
CASEGLTYEQYF
TGTGCCAGCGAAGGACTTACGTACGAGCAGTACTTC
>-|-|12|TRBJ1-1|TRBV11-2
CASSFPKAEAFF
TGTGCCAGCAGCTTTCCTAAAGCTGAAGCTTTCTTT
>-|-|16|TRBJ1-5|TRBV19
CASSKWPEGDNQPQHF
TGTGCCAGTAGTAAGTGGCCGGAGGGCGACAATCAGCCCCAGCATTTT
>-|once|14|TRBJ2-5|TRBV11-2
CASSPTSGAETQYF
TGTGCCAGCAGCCCTACATCGGGTGCAGAGACCCAGTACTTC
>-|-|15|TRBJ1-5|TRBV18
CASSQGGKGNQPQHF
TGTGCCAGCTCACAGGGGGGGAAAGGCAATCAGCCCCAGCATTTT